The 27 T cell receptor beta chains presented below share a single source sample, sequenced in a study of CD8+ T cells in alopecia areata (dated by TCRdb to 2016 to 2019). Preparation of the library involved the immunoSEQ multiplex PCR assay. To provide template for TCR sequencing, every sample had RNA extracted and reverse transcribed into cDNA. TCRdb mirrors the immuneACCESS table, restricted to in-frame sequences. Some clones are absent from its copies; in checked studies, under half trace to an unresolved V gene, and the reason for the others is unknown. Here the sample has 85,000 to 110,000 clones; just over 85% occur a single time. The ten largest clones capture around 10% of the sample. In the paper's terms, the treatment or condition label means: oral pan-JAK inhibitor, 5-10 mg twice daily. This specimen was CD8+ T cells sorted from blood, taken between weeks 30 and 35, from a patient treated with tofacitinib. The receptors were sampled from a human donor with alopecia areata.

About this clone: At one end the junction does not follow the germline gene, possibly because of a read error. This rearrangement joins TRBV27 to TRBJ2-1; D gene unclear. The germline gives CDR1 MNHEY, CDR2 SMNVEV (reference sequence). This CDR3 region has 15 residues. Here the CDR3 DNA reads TGTGCCAGCAGTTTATGGGCAGGCTCCGACAATGAGCAGTTCTTC. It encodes CASSLWAGSDNEQFF.

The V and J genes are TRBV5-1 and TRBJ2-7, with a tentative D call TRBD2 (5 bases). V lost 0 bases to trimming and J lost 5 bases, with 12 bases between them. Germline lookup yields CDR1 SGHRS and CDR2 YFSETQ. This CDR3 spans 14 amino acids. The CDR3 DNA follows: TGCGCCAGCAGCTTGGGGTACGTCGGGAACGAGCAGTACTTC. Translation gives CASSLGYVGNEQYF.

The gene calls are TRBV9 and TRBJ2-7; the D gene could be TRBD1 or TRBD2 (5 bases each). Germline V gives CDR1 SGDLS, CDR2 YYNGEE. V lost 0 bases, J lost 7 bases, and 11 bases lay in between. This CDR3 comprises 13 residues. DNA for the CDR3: TGTGCCAGCAGCGTAGGAGGGGAGATGGAGCAGTACTTC. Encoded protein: CASSVGGEMEQYF.

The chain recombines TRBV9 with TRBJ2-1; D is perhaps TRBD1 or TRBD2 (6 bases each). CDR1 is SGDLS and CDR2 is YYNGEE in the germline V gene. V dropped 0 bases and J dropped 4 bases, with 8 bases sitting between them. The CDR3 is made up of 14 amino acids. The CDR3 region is CASSVGGAYNEQFF. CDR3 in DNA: TGTGCCAGCAGCGTAGGGGGGGCTTACAATGAGCAGTTCTTC. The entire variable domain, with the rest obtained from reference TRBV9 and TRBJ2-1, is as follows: DSGVTQTPKHLITATGQRVTLRCSPRSGDLSVYWYQQSLDQGLQFLIQYYNGEERAKGNILERFSAQQFPDLHSELNLSSLELGDSALYFCASSVGGAYNEQFFGPGTRLTVL.

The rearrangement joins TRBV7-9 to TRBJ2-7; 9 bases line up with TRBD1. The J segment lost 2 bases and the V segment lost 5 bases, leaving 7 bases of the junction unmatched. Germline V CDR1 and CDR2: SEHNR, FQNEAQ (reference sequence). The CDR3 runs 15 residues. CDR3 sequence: CASSPRDRETYEQYF. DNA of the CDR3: TGTGCCAGCAGCCCACGGGACAGGGAGACCTACGAGCAGTACTTC.

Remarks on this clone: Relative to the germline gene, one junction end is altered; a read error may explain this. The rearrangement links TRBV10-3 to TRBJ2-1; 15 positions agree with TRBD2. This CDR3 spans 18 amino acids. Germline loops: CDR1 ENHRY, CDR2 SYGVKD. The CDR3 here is CASSDRTSGRASYNEQFF. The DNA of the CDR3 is TGTGCCAGCAGTGATCGGACTAGCGGGAGGGCATCCTACAATGAGCAGTTCTTC.

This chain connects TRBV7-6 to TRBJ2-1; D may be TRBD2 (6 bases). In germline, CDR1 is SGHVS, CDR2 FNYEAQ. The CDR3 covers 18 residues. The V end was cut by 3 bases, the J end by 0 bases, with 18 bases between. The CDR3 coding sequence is TGTGCCAGCAGCTTTCCCTCCGGGACTGGGAGCTCCTACAATGAGCAGTTCTTC. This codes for CASSFPSGTGSSYNEQFF.

CDR3 loop: CASSPHGTGNGHEQFF. CDR3 DNA sequence: TGTGCCAGCAGCCCCCACGGGACAGGGAACGGCCATGAGCAGTTCTTC. The V and J genes are TRBV13 and TRBJ2-1; 9 positions match TRBD1. The CDR3 contains 16 residues. CDR1 is PRHDT and CDR2 is FYEKMQ in the germline V gene (reference sequence). J gave up 8 bases and V 5 bases, and 13 bases lay outside the gene matches.

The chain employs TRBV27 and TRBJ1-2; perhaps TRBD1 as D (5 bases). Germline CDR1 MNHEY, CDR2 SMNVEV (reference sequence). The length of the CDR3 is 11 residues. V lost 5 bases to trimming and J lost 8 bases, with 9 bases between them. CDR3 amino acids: CASSGGYGYTF. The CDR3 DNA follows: TGTGCCAGCAGTGGGGGGTACGGCTACACCTTC.

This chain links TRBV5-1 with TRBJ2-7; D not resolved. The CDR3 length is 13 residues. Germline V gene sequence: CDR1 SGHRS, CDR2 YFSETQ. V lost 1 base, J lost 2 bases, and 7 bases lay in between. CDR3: CASSLRSAYEQYF. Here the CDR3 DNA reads TGCGCCAGCAGCTTGAGATCCGCCTACGAGCAGTACTTC.

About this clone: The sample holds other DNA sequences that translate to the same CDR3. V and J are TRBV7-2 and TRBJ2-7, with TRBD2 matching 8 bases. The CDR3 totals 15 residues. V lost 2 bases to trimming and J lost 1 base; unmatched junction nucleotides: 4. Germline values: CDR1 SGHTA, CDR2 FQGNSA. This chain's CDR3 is CASSLPTSGSYEQYF. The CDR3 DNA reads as TGTGCCAGCAGCTTACCCACTAGCGGTTCCTACGAGCAGTACTTC.

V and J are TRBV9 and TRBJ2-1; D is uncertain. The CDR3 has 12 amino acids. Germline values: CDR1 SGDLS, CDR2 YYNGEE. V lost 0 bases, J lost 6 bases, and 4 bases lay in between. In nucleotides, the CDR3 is TGTGCCAGCAGCGTAGGTTTCAATGAGCAGTTCTTC. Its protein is CASSVGFNEQFF. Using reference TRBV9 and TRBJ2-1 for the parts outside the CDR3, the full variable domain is DSGVTQTPKHLITATGQRVTLRCSPRSGDLSVYWYQQSLDQGLQFLIQYYNGEERAKGNILERFSAQQFPDLHSELNLSSLELGDSALYFCASSVGFNEQFFGPGTRLTVL.

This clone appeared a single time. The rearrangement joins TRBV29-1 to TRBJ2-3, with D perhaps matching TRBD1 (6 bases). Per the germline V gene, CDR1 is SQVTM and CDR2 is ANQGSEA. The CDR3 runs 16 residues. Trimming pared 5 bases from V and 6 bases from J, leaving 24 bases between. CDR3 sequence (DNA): TGCAGCGTTCCGTCTAGTCTGGGGGCGAGTAGGGATACGCAGTATTTT. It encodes CSVPSSLGASRDTQYF.

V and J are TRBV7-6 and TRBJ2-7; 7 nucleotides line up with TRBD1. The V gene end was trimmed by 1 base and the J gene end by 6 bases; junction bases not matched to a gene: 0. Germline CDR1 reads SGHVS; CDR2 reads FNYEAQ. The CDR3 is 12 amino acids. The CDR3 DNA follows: TGTGCCAGCAGCTTAGGGACAGGCGAGCAGTACTTC. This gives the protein CASSLGTGEQYF.

CDR3 protein: CASSLIGGGGANEQFF. CDR3 DNA: TGTGCCAGCAGCTTAATCGGTGGCGGGGGGGCCAATGAGCAGTTCTTC. The rearrangement links TRBV7-6 to TRBJ2-1; 9 bases agree with TRBD2. Germline loops: CDR1 SGHVS, CDR2 FNYEAQ. This CDR3 is built from 16 residues. After removal of 2 bases from V and 6 bases from J, the junction contained 8 bases not matched to a gene.

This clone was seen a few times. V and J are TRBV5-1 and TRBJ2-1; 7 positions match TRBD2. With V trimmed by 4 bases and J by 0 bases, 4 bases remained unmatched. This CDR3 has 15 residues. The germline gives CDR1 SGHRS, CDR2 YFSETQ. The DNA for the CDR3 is TGCGCCAGCAGCCAAGGACTAGGCTCCTACAATGAGCAGTTCTTC. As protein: CASSQGLGSYNEQFF.

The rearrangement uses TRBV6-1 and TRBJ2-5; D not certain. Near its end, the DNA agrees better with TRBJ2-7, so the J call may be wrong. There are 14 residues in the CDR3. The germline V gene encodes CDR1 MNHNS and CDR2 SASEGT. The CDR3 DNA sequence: TGTGCCAGCAGTGAATACCGCATCTCCTACGAGCAGTACTTC. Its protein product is CASSEYRISYEQYF.

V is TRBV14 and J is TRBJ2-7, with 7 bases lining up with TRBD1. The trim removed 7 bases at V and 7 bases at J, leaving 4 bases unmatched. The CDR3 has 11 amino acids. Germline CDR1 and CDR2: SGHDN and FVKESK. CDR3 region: CASKGQQEQYF. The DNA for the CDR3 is TGTGCCAGCAAGGGACAGCAGGAGCAGTACTTC.

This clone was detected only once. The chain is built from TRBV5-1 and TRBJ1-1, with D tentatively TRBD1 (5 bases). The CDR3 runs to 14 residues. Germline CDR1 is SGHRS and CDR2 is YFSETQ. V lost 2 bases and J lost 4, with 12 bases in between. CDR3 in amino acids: CASSFRSGATEAFF. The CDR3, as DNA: TGCGCCAGCAGCTTCCGATCCGGGGCCACTGAAGCTTTCTTT.

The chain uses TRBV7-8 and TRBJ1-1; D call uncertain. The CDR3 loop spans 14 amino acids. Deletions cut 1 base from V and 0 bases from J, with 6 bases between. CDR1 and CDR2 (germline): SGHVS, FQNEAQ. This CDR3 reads CASSLGLMNTEAFF. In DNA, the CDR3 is TGTGCCAGCAGCTTAGGGCTTATGAACACTGAAGCTTTCTTT.

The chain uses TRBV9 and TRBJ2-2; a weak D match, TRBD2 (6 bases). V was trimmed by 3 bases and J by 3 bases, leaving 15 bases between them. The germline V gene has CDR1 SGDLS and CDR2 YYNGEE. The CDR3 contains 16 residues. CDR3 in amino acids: CASSAGAGTYTGELFF. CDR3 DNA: TGTGCCAGCAGCGCAGGCGCTGGGACTTACACCGGGGAGCTGTTTTTT.

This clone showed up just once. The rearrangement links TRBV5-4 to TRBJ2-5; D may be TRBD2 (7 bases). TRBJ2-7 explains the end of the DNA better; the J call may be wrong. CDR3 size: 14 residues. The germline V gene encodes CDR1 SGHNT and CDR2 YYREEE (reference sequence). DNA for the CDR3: TGTGCCAGCAGCTCCGGGGGGCCTGGCTACGAGCAGTACTTC. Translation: CASSSGGPGYEQYF.

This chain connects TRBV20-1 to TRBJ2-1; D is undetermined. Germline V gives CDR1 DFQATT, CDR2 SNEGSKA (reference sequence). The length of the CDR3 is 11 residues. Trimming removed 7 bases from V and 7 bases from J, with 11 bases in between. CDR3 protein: CSVPNLNEQFF. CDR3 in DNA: TGCAGTGTTCCCAATTTGAATGAGCAGTTCTTC.

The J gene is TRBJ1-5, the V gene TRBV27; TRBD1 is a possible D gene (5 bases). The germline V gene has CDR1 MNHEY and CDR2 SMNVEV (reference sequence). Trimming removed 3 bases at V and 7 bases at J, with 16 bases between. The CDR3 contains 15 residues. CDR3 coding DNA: TGTGCCAGCAGTTTCTTGGGGGAGATTGGGCAGCCCCAGCATTTT. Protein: CASSFLGEIGQPQHF.

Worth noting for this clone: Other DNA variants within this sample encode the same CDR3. DNA for the CDR3: TGTGCCAGCAGCCCAAACACCGGGGAGCTGTTTTTT. Translated, it gives CASSPNTGELFF. The chain recombines TRBV7-9 with TRBJ2-2, with D unresolved. Trimming removed 5 bases from V and 2 bases from J, with 3 bases in between. Germline V gene lookup returns CDR1 SEHNR and CDR2 FQNEAQ (reference sequence). The CDR3 totals 12 residues.

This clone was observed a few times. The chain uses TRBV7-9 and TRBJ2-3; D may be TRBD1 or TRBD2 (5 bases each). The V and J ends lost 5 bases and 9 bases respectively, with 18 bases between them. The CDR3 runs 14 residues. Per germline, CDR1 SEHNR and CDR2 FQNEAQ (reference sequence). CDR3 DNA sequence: TGTGCCAGCAGCCCAAAAGGGACGGCGGAGACGCAGTATTTT. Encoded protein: CASSPKGTAETQYF.

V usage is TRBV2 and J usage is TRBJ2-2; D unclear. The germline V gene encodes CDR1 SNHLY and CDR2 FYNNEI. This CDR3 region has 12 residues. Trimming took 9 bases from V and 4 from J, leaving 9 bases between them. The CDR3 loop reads CARRTATGELFF. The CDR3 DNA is TGTGCCAGGAGGACGGCCACCGGGGAGCTGTTTTTT.